The rows below give T cell receptor beta chains drawn from one sample of a study of CXCR3-negative and CXCR3-positive naive CD8 T cells. TCRdb reanalyzed the 5' RACE reads, giving one entry per CDR3 protein sequence and no DNA. The sample has 60,000 to 65,000 distinct CDR3 sequences. The source material was naive CXCR3+ CD8+ T cells from blood. The source of these receptors is a human donor in good health. Some clones in this sample may be carry-over from other donors' samples. CDR3s include the opening cysteine and the closing phenylalanine or tryptophan. The order of the fields is V gene, J gene, CDR3 protein.

>TRBV12-3/TRBV12-4|TRBJ1-2
CASSLTVTQDYGYTF
>TRBV25-1|TRBJ2-1
CASSEIGGPLEEQFF
>TRBV12-3/TRBV12-4|TRBJ2-3
CASTSPWSTDTQYF
>TRBV9|TRBJ2-1
CASSPGGPPNEQFF
>TRBV7-6|TRBJ2-5
CASSDSSGVLETQYF
>TRBV6-1|TRBJ1-5
CASSERTEVQPQHF
>TRBV5-1|TRBJ2-6
CASSAGQGVSGGANVLTF
>TRBV11-2|TRBJ2-5
CASSLIRPAQETQYF
>TRBV27|TRBJ2-1
CASSPILAGDVNEQFF
>TRBV27|TRBJ2-7
CASSWASPYEQYF
>TRBV27|TRBJ1-5
CASSLGRHQPQHF
>TRBV7-3|TRBJ2-1
CASSVAGEQLF
>TRBV7-9|TRBJ1-5
CASSFPDSNQPQHF
>TRBV10-3|TRBJ2-3
CAISAASGEYTDTQYF
>TRBV29-1|TRBJ1-2
CSVGGGKGYTF
>TRBV29-1|TRBJ2-7
CSVEDAQYEQYF
>TRBV20-1|TRBJ1-4
CSALGGAGERLFF
>TRBV6-5|TRBJ1-1
CASSSGELNTEAFF
>TRBV20-1|TRBJ1-2
CSASGLGVGYTF
>TRBV7-3|TRBJ1-1
CASSLMAGATEAFF
>TRBV6-5|TRBJ1-2
CASSYLGGFYGYTF
>TRBV29-1|TRBJ2-3
CSVAGTFGTDTQYF
>TRBV20-1|TRBJ2-7
CSARDLTGAGEQYF
>TRBV27|TRBJ2-3
CASSFPTSTQYF
>TRBV20-1|TRBJ1-2
CSARDTAVYGYTF
>TRBV4-3|TRBJ1-1
CASSRGLSTEAFF
>TRBV29-1|TRBJ2-5
CSEGLAGEETQYF
>TRBV7-2|TRBJ1-1
CASSLPTGEAFF
>TRBV29-1|TRBJ2-1
CSVVRAWVYNEQFF
>TRBV7-9|TRBJ2-7
CASSSRGSYEQYF
>TRBV7-3|TRBJ2-1
CASKNTGTEYYNEQFF
>TRBV6-2/TRBV6-3|TRBJ1-1
CASSYSAFAANTEAFF
>TRBV12-3/TRBV12-4|TRBJ2-7
CASKKGGIYEQYF
>TRBV4-1|TRBJ2-2
CASSQGLMEAGELFF
>TRBV7-3|TRBJ2-2
CASTAGLPGTGELFF
>TRBV9|TRBJ2-1
CASSPWGQPNEQFF
>TRBV29-1|TRBJ1-1
CSVEDRAGENEAFF
>TRBV7-2|TRBJ2-1
CASSSSGGQLENEQFF
>TRBV7-9|TRBJ1-2
CASSYKRAGANYGYTF
>TRBV24-1|TRBJ2-5
CATSAWSSGGETQYF
>TRBV20-1|TRBJ2-7
CSASGTSGSSYEQYF
>TRBV19|TRBJ1-1
CASSSWDRVSEAFF
>TRBV9|TRBJ2-7
CASSVEDRAHEQYF
>TRBV20-1|TRBJ2-5
CSPGWGETQYF
>TRBV7-2|TRBJ2-3
CASSLADGGPDTQYF
>TRBV15|TRBJ2-3
CATSRNDAAVDTQYF
>TRBV29-1|TRBJ1-3
CSVGEGLGNTIYF
>TRBV6-5|TRBJ2-7
CASSYPPRAGGPYEQYF
>TRBV7-6|TRBJ2-1
CASSSGLYNEQFF
>TRBV3-1|TRBJ2-1
CASSQDTGFYNEQFF
>TRBV12-3/TRBV12-4|TRBJ1-2
CASRRGQGVGGYTF
>TRBV29-1|TRBJ2-1
CSPWTEGREQFF
>TRBV7-9|TRBJ2-7
CASSSRDGPYEQYF
>TRBV12-3/TRBV12-4|TRBJ2-6
CASSLPFSGANVLTF